A single T cell receptor beta chain is shown here with its context. Repertoires were generated with immunoSEQ multiplex PCR, while TCRdb's copy carries only in-frame clones and drops some. The sample contains roughly 67,000 clones, around nine tenths of which appear only once. The data were obtained in a study of blood T cell repertoires in COVID-19. Germline-derived CDR1 and CDR2 are MGHRA and YSYEKL. The ends were cut back, 2 bases at V and 7 bases at J, with 21 bases in the middle. This CDR3 contains 18 residues. Sequenced: peripheral blood. The chain uses TRBV4-1 and TRBJ1-6, with a possible D match to TRBD1 (6 bases). This TCR was recovered from a woman aged 55 to 70 with acute or convalescent COVID-19. Here the CDR3 reads CASSQSDGTNSKNSPLHF. The CDR3 region has the DNA TGCGCCAGCAGCCAATCCGACGGGACAAACTCAAAAAATTCACCCCTCCACTTT.